The 8 T cell receptor beta chains in this list originate from one sample, sequenced in a study of shared clonotypes between healthy human individuals. TCRdb's copy holds only in-frame clones and misses some; the assay was immunoSEQ multiplex PCR. The sample has about 690,000 clones; around 91% are singletons. The sequencing sample was made of memory CD8+ T cells from PBMCs. Subset: CD45RO+ cells pooled with CCR7-negative TemRA cells. All receptors come from a man aged 18-30 years in good health. Some clones in this sample may be carry-over from other donors' samples.

This chain uses TRBV6-5 with TRBJ2-1; 8 bases agree with TRBD1. The CDR3 sequence is 15 residues long. Trimming removed 6 bases from V and 2 bases from J; junction bases left unmatched: 6. Germline V gene lookup returns CDR1 MNHEY and CDR2 SVGAGI. The CDR3 here is CASSPGQAAYNEQFF. Here the CDR3 DNA reads TGTGCCAGCAGCCCGGGACAGGCCGCCTACAATGAGCAGTTCTTC.

This clone was recorded only once. The chain recombines TRBV7-9 with TRBJ2-1, with a weak D call TRBD2 (7 bases). Germline CDR1 reads SEHNR; CDR2 reads FQNEAQ (reference sequence). The CDR3 is 17 amino acids. Trimming pared 5 bases from V and 0 bases from J, leaving 17 bases between. The DNA for the CDR3 is TGTGCCAGCAGCCCCTTCGCGGGGGCGAGCTCCTACAATGAGCAGTTCTTC. It codes for CASSPFAGASSYNEQFF.

The chain joins TRBV19 to TRBJ2-2; no clear D gene. The CDR3 has 13 amino acids. Germline CDR1 LNHDA, CDR2 SQIVND (reference sequence). Trimming removed 3 bases at V and 6 bases at J, with 8 bases between. This chain's CDR3 is CASSIGSSGELFF. The DNA for the CDR3 is TGTGCCAGTAGTATCGGTAGTTCCGGGGAGCTGTTTTTT.

This chain connects TRBV7-9 to TRBJ2-2, with TRBD1 as a possible D gene (7 bases). Per the germline V gene, CDR1 is SEHNR and CDR2 is FQNEAQ (reference sequence). The CDR3 runs 19 residues. Trimming took 5 bases from V and 0 from J, leaving 22 bases between them. CDR3 protein: CASSPSTKRRGPNTGELFF. The CDR3, as DNA: TGTGCCAGCAGCCCCTCGACGAAGAGGAGGGGGCCGAACACCGGGGAGCTGTTTTTT.

The V gene is TRBV7-6, the J gene TRBJ2-2; 14 nucleotides match TRBD2. V was clipped by 4 bases and J by 3 bases; unmatched bases: 4. Germline-derived CDR1 and CDR2 are SGHVS and FNYEAQ. The CDR3 sequence is 17 residues long. The CDR3 here is CASSSGLAGVDTGELFF. The CDR3 DNA reads as TGTGCCAGCAGCTCGGGACTAGCGGGAGTGGACACCGGGGAGCTGTTTTTT.

The rearrangement uses TRBV11-2 and TRBJ2-1; D is possibly TRBD2 (5 bases). Germline loops: CDR1 SGHAT, CDR2 FQNNGV. V was cut by 4 bases and J by 7 bases, with 8 bases left in between. The CDR3 is made up of 12 amino acids. The CDR3 DNA sequence: TGTGCCAGCAGCTCGAGAGGGAATGAGCAGTTCTTC. It codes for CASSSRGNEQFF.

This clone was observed a single time. The chain uses TRBV29-1 and TRBJ2-1; TRBD2 matches at 9 bases. CDR1 is SQVTM and CDR2 is ANQGSEA in the germline V gene. V gave up 4 bases and J gave up 2 bases; unmatched junction bases: 3. The CDR3 loop spans 14 amino acids. CDR3 amino acids: CSVVREGTYNEQFF. The CDR3 DNA follows: TGCAGCGTTGTGCGGGAGGGGACCTACAATGAGCAGTTCTTC.

This clone has only a few counts. The V call is TRBV19, the J call TRBJ2-2, with a weak D call TRBD2 (6 bases). Germline V lookup: CDR1 LNHDA, CDR2 SQIVND (reference sequence). The germline V and J ends were trimmed by 5 bases and 2 bases, with 15 bases remaining between them. The CDR3 is 16 residues long. Here the CDR3 DNA reads TGTGCCAGTAGTCCCTGGGACTCCGCAAACACCGGGGAGCTGTTTTTT. It translates to CASSPWDSANTGELFF.